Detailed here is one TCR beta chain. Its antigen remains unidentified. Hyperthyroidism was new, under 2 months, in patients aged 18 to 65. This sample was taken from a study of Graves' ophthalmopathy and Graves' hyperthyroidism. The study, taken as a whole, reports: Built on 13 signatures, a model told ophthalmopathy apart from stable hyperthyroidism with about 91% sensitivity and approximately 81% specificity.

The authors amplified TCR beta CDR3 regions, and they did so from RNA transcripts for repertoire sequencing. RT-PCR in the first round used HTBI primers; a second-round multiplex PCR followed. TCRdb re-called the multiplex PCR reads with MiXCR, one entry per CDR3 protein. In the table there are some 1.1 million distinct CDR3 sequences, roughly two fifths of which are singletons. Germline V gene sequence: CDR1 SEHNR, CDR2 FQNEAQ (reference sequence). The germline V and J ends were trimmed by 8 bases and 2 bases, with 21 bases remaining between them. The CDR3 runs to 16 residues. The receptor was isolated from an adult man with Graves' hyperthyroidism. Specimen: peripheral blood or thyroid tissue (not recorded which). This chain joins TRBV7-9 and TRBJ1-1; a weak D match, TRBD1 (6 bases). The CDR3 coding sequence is TGTGCCAGCTCACCCACGGACAGACCGATTAACACTGAAGCTTTCTTT. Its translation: CASSPTDRPINTEAFF.